Reported below is one T cell receptor (beta chain). J lost 4 bases, V lost 1 base, and 10 bases had no gene match. The CDR3 has 17 amino acids. The germline CDR1 and CDR2 sequences are LGHNA and YNFKEQ. This record comes from a study of early T cells in non-severe SARS-CoV-2 infection. TCRdb re-called the 5' RACE reads through MiXCR, storing one row per CDR3 protein. The data show about 48,000 distinct CDR3 sequences, with 6.2% seen just once and under 9% held by the top ten. The chain recombines TRBV4-2 with TRBJ2-7, with TRBD2 matching 10 bases. The source is an adult who was a healthcare worker with PCR-confirmed SARS-CoV-2 infection or an uninfected control (not recorded which). The input for sequencing was whole blood, taken at baseline. The DNA of the CDR3 is TGTGCCAGCAGCCAAGTGCGCGGGACTAGCGCTTTATACGAGCAGTACTTC. Its protein product is CASSQVRGTSALYEQYF.